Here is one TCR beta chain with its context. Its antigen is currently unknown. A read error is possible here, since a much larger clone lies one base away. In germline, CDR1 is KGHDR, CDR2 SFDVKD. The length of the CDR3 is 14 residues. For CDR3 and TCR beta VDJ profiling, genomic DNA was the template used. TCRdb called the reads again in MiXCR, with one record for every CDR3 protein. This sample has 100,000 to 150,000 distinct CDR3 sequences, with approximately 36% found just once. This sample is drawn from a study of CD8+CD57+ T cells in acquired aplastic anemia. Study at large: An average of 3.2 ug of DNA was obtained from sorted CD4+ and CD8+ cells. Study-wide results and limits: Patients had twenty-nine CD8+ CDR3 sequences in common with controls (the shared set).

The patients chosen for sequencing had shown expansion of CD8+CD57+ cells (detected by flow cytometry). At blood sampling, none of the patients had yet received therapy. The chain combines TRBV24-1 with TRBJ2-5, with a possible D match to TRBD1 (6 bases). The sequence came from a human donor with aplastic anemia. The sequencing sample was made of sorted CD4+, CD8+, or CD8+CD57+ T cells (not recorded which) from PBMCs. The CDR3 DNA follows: TGTGCCGCCAGTGGCCGAGGGGGTTCCGAGACCCAGTACTTC. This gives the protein CAASGRGGSETQYF.